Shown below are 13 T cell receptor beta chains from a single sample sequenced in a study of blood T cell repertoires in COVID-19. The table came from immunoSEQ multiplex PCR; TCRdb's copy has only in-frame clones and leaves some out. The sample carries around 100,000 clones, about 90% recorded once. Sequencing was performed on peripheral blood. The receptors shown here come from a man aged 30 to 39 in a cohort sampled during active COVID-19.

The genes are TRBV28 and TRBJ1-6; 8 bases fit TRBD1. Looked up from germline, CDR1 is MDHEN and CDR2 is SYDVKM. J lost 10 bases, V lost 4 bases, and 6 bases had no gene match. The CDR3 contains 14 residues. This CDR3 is CASSSTGEPSPLHF. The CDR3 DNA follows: TGTGCCAGCAGTTCGACAGGGGAGCCGTCACCCCTCCACTTT.

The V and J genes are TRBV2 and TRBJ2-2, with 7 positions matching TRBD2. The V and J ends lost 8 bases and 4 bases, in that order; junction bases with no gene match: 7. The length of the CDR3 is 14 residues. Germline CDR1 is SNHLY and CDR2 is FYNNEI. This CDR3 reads CASLSGRTTGELFF. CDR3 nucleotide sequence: TGTGCCAGCCTTAGCGGGCGAACCACCGGGGAGCTGTTTTTT.

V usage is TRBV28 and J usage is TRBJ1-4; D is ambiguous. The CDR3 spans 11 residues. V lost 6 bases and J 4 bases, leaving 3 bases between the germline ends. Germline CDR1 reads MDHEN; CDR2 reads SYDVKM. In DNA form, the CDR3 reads TGTGCCAGCAGACTTAATGAAAAACTGTTTTTT. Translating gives CASRLNEKLFF. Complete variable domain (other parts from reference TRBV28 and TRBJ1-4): DVKVTQSSRYLVKRTGEKVFLECVQDMDHENMFWYRQDPGLGLRLIYFSYDVKMKEKGDIPEGYSVSREKKERFSLILESASTNQTSMYLCASRLNEKLFFGSGTQLSVL.

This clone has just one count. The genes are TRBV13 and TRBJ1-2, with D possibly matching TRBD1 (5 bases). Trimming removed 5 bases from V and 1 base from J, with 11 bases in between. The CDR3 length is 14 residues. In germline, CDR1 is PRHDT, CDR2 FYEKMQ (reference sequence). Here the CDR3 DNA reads TGTGCCAGCAGCGCGGGGACGGTTAACTATGGCTACACCTTC. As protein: CASSAGTVNYGYTF.

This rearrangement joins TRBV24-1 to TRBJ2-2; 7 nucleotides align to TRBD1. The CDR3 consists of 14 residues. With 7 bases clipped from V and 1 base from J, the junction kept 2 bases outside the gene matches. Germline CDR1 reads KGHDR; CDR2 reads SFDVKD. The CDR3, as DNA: TGTGCCACCAGCGGGACAGTGAACACCGGGGAGCTGTTTTTT. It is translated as CATSGTVNTGELFF.

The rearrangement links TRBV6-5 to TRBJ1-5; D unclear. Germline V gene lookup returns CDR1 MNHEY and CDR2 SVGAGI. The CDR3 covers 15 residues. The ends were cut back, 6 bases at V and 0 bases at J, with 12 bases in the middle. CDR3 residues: CASRRGSNSNQPQHF. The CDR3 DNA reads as TGTGCCAGCAGGCGAGGGTCGAATAGCAATCAGCCCCAGCATTTT.

CDR3 loop: CASSHNSGATYEQYF. The CDR3 DNA reads TGCGCCAGCAGCCACAATAGCGGGGCCACCTACGAGCAGTACTTC. The chain combines TRBV4-1 with TRBJ2-7; TRBD2 matches at 8 bases. The CDR3 runs to 15 residues. Looked up from germline, CDR1 is MGHRA and CDR2 is YSYEKL. V gave up 3 bases and J gave up 2 bases; unmatched junction bases: 6.

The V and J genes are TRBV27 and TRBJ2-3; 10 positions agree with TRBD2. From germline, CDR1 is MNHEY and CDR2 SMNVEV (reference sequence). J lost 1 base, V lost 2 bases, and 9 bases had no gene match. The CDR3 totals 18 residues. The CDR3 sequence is CASSLGGLALTGTDTQYF. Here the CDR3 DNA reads TGTGCCAGCAGTTTAGGGGGACTAGCGCTAACCGGCACAGATACGCAGTATTTT.

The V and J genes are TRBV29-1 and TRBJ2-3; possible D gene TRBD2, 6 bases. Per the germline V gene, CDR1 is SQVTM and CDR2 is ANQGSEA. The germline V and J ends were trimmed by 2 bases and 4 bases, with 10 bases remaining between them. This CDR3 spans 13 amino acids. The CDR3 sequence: CSVENGGADTQYF. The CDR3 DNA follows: TGCAGCGTTGAAAACGGAGGGGCAGATACGCAGTATTTT.

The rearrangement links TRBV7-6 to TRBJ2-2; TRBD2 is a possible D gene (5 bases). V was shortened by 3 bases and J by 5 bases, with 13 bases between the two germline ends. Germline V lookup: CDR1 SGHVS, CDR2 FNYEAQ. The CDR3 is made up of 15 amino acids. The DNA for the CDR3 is TGTGCCAGCAGCTTCGGGGAATTAATAACCGGGGAGCTGTTTTTT. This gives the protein CASSFGELITGELFF.

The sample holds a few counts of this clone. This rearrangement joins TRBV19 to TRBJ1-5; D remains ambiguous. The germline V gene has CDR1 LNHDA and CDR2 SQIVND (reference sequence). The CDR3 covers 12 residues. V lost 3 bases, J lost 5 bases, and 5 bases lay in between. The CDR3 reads CASSMTYQPQHF. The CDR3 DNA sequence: TGTGCCAGTAGTATGACTTATCAGCCCCAGCATTTT.

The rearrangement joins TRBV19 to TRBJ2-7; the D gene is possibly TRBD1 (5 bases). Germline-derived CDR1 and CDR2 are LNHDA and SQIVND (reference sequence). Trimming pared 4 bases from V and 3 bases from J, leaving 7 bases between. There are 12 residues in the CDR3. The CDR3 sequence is CASSKGRYEQYF. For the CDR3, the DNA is TGTGCCAGTAGTAAGGGGCGCTACGAGCAGTACTTC.

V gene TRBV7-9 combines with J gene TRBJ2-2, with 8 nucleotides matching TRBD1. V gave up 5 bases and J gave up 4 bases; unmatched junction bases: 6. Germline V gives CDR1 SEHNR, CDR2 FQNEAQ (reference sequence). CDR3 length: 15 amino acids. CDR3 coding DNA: TGTGCCAGCAGCAGAGAGGACAGGGCCACCGGGGAGCTGTTTTTT. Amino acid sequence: CASSREDRATGELFF.